Presented here are 28 T cell receptor beta chains from one specimen sequenced in a study of identical twins. TCRdb re-called the 5' RACE reads with MiXCR, one entry per CDR3 protein. Of some 710,000 distinct CDR3 sequences in the sample, roughly 6% were seen once. The sequencing sample was made of naive T cells sorted from blood. These receptors originate from a man in his late teens or twenties in good health.

This clonotype appeared many times. The chain employs TRBV20-1 and TRBJ2-2; D may be TRBD1 (6 bases). Between the trimmed V and J ends, which lost 3 bases and 4 bases, there was a span of 12 bases. The CDR3 contains 14 residues. Germline CDR1 is DFQATT and CDR2 is SNEGSKA (reference sequence). The CDR3 region is CSASNRVGTGELFF. The CDR3 coding sequence is TGCAGTGCTAGTAACAGGGTGGGCACCGGGGAGCTGTTTTTT.

There are many counts of this clonotype. V is TRBV3-1 and J is TRBJ2-2; D may be TRBD1 or TRBD2 (5 bases each). Germline V gene data show CDR1 as LGHDT and CDR2 as YNNKEL (reference sequence). The CDR3 is 13 residues long. V was pared by 2 bases and J by 6 bases, with 7 bases between. The CDR3 nucleotides are TGTGCCAGCAGCCAAATGGGGGCCGGGGAGCTGTTTTTT. This encodes CASSQMGAGELFF.

This clonotype occurred many times. The V call is TRBV29-1, the J call TRBJ2-3, with 7 bases aligning to TRBD2. This CDR3 is 15 amino acids long. From germline, CDR1 is SQVTM and CDR2 ANQGSEA. The junction had 9 bases not matched to a gene; V was cut back by 6 bases and J by 0 bases. The CDR3 DNA follows: TGCAGCGTCCCTCCTAGCGGACTTAGCACAGATACGCAGTATTTT. Amino acids: CSVPPSGLSTDTQYF.

The sample holds many counts of this clonotype. The chain carries TRBV10-3 and TRBJ1-5, with a tentative D call TRBD1 (6 bases). The V end was cut by 3 bases, the J end by 7 bases, with 10 bases between. Looked up from germline, CDR1 is ENHRY and CDR2 is SYGVKD. This CDR3 has 13 residues. The CDR3 region is CAISDRGGQPQHF. The CDR3 bases are TGTGCCATCAGTGACAGGGGCGGGCAGCCCCAGCATTTT.

Notes on this clonotype: A much larger clone sits a single nucleotide away, making a read error possible. A read error is likely, as this CDR3 ends without the conserved phenylalanine or tryptophan. The chain combines TRBV29-1 with TRBJ2-1; TRBD2 agrees at 8 bases. CDR3 length: 15 residues. J gave up 7 bases and V 8 bases, and 16 bases lay outside the gene matches. Looked up from germline, CDR1 is SQVTM and CDR2 is ANQGSEA. The CDR3, as DNA: TGCAGCCCTGGGGAAGTGGTAGCGGGAATGAATGAGCAGTTCTAC. Encoded protein: CSPGEVVAGMNEQFY.

The chain recombines TRBV4-2 with TRBJ2-7, with 13 bases aligning to TRBD2. The germline V gene encodes CDR1 LGHNA and CDR2 YNFKEQ. Germline trimming cut 1 base from V and 9 bases from J; bases unmatched to any gene: 12. This CDR3 comprises 17 residues. This chain's CDR3 is CASSQVQGLAGPKGQYF. DNA for the CDR3: TGTGCCAGCAGCCAAGTCCAGGGACTAGCGGGACCCAAAGGGCAGTACTTC.

This clonotype occurred many times. This chain uses TRBV20-1 with TRBJ2-5, with 7 bases lining up with TRBD1. J gave up 4 bases and V 5 bases, and 7 bases lay outside the gene matches. The CDR3 has 13 residues. Germline CDR1 DFQATT, CDR2 SNEGSKA (reference sequence). The CDR3 DNA reads TGCAGTGCTGGAAAAACAGGGGTAGAGACCCAGTACTTC. Its translation is CSAGKTGVETQYF.

V and J are TRBV4-1 and TRBJ1-1; TRBD1 aligns across 7 bases. V gave up 1 base and J gave up 0 bases; unmatched junction bases: 8. CDR1 is MGHRA, CDR2 YSYEKL, per germline. This CDR3 region has 17 residues. CDR3 amino acids: CASSQGTPGQMNTEAFF. In DNA form, the CDR3 reads TGCGCCAGCAGCCAAGGGACCCCGGGACAGATGAACACTGAAGCTTTCTTT.

This clonotype has at least ten counts. This chain uses TRBV10-3 with TRBJ1-1; the D is unclear. The CDR3 has 14 residues. Germline V lookup: CDR1 ENHRY, CDR2 SYGVKD. Deletions cut 3 bases from V and 1 base from J, with 9 bases between. CDR3: CAISERAQNTEAFF. The CDR3 DNA sequence: TGTGCCATCAGTGAAAGGGCCCAGAACACTGAAGCTTTCTTT.

This clonotype was observed a handful of times. This chain joins TRBV27 and TRBJ2-1, with 10 bases fitting TRBD2. Germline CDR1 reads MNHEY; CDR2 reads SMNVEV (reference sequence). The CDR3 covers 11 residues. CDR3 sequence: CEAGGYNEQFF. The DNA for the CDR3 is TGTGAAGCGGGAGGGTACAATGAGCAGTTCTTC.

This clonotype was observed a handful of times. V usage is TRBV3-1 and J usage is TRBJ2-1; possibly TRBD1 for D (8 bases). The CDR3 has 15 amino acids. Trimming left V 4 bases short and J 10 bases short, with 20 bases between. CDR1 and CDR2 (germline): LGHDT, YNNKEL (reference sequence). The CDR3 sequence: CASSPGGQGAREQFF. In nucleotides, the CDR3 is TGTGCCAGCAGCCCGGGAGGTCAGGGGGCTAGGGAGCAGTTCTTC.

This clonotype was recorded a few times. The rearrangement links TRBV11-2 to TRBJ1-2; D possibly corresponds to TRBD1 (5 bases). Deletions cut 1 base from V and 7 bases from J, with 16 bases between. This CDR3 has 15 residues. Germline CDR1 and CDR2: SGHAT and FQNNGV. CDR3 coding DNA: TGTGCCAGCAGCTTAGCGGGGCGCGGCGGTTTTGGCTACACCTTC. Translating it yields CASSLAGRGGFGYTF.

This clonotype was recorded many times. The CDR3 loop reads CASSLDPLLEQYF. The CDR3, as DNA: TGTGCCAGCAGCTTAGACCCCTTGCTCGAGCAGTACTTC. The chain carries TRBV11-2 and TRBJ2-7; no reliable D call. This CDR3 is built from 13 residues. Germline V gene data show CDR1 as SGHAT and CDR2 as FQNNGV. V gave up 0 bases and J gave up 6 bases, with 9 bases separating them.

The genes are TRBV6-2 or TRBV6-3 and TRBJ2-2; D unresolved. Germline CDR1 is MNHEY and CDR2 is SVGEGT. The CDR3 has 14 amino acids. Trimming took 4 bases from V and 4 from J, leaving 10 bases between them. CDR3 bases: TGTGCCAGCAGTTTCACGGATGTCACCGGGGAGCTGTTTTTT. Translation gives CASSFTDVTGELFF.

V gene TRBV7-9 combines with J gene TRBJ2-3, with 7 bases that match TRBD2. This CDR3 has 14 residues. CDR1 is SEHNR and CDR2 is FQNEAQ in the germline V gene (reference sequence). J was trimmed by 3 bases and V by 2 bases; bases with no gene match: 2. Written as DNA, the CDR3 is TGTGCCAGCAGCTTATCGGGACTAACAGATACGCAGTATTTT. Its translation is CASSLSGLTDTQYF.

Ten or more counts support this clonotype. This chain uses TRBV7-6 with TRBJ2-2; 11 bases match TRBD2. The trim removed 4 bases at V and 6 bases at J, leaving 4 bases unmatched. Germline loops: CDR1 SGHVS, CDR2 FNYEAQ. The CDR3 sequence is 15 residues long. The CDR3 region is CASSSSGRSPGELFF. In DNA form, the CDR3 reads TGTGCCAGCAGCTCTAGCGGGAGGTCGCCCGGGGAGCTGTTTTTT.

This clonotype occurred a few times. The rearrangement links TRBV3-1 to TRBJ2-5; 8 bases agree with TRBD2. CDR1 and CDR2 (germline): LGHDT, YNNKEL (reference sequence). V lost 7 bases to trimming and J lost 4 bases; unmatched junction nucleotides: 8. This CDR3 spans 14 amino acids. The CDR3 here is CASTRHREGETQYF. For the CDR3, the DNA is TGTGCCAGCACGCGACACCGGGAGGGAGAGACCCAGTACTTC.

This clonotype was seen a few times. This chain connects TRBV7-9 to TRBJ1-1; maybe TRBD1 (5 bases). The germline V and J ends were trimmed by 5 bases and 9 bases, with 16 bases remaining between them. The CDR3 has 13 residues. Germline CDR1 and CDR2: SEHNR and FQNEAQ (reference sequence). CDR3 in DNA: TGTGCCAGCAGCCCGAGGGGTTTCCATCAAGCTTTCTTT. It codes for CASSPRGFHQAFF. Filled out from reference TRBV7-9 and TRBJ1-1, the complete variable domain reads DTGVSQNPRHKITKRGQNVTFRCDPISEHNRLYWYRQTLGQGPEFLTYFQNEAQLEKSRLLSDRFSAERPKGSFSTLEIQRTEQGDSAMYLCASSPRGFHQAFFGQGTRLTVV.

This clonotype was seen only a few times. The V gene is TRBV6-1, the J gene TRBJ1-3; D ambiguous. The V end was cut by 7 bases, the J end by 4 bases, with 11 bases between. This CDR3 contains 13 residues. Germline V gene lookup returns CDR1 MNHNS and CDR2 SASEGT. The CDR3 is CASKVVGGNTIYF. DNA for the CDR3: TGTGCCAGCAAGGTGGTAGGGGGAAACACCATATATTTT.

V and J are TRBV7-2 and TRBJ2-7, with a tentative D call TRBD2 (6 bases). Germline V gives CDR1 SGHTA, CDR2 FQGNSA. The CDR3 extends over 14 amino acids. Trimming took 3 bases from V and 2 from J, leaving 11 bases between them. The CDR3 DNA follows: TGTGCCAGCAGCTTTGGCGGGAAAACCTACGAGCAGTACTTC. Its protein product is CASSFGGKTYEQYF.

This chain joins TRBV7-2 and TRBJ2-6, with TRBD2 matching 8 bases. CDR1 and CDR2 (germline): SGHTA, FQGNSA. V lost 11 bases to trimming and J lost 2 bases; unmatched junction nucleotides: 8. This CDR3 comprises 15 residues. The DNA for the CDR3 is TGTGCCGAGCAGCGGGGGTCGCCTGGGGCCAACGTCCTGACTTTC. This translates into CAEQRGSPGANVLTF.

This clonotype was recorded at least ten times. V gene TRBV5-1 combines with J gene TRBJ1-1, with D hard to call. CDR1 is SGHRS, CDR2 YFSETQ, per germline. This CDR3 is built from 14 residues. V lost 4 bases and J 2 bases, leaving 12 bases between the germline ends. The DNA for the CDR3 is TGCGCCAGCAGCCCCGGATGGGGAAACACTGAAGCTTTCTTT. Translating it yields CASSPGWGNTEAFF.

This chain connects TRBV9 to TRBJ2-2; TRBD1 or TRBD2 may be the D gene (5 bases each). Germline CDR1 SGDLS, CDR2 YYNGEE. Between the trimmed V and J ends, which lost 4 bases and 5 bases, there was a span of 15 bases. This CDR3 is built from 15 residues. CDR3 sequence (DNA): TGTGCCAGCAGCAAGTCCGGGACCGTGACCGGGGAGCTGTTTTTT. Protein: CASSKSGTVTGELFF. Based on the CDR3 plus reference TRBV9 and TRBJ2-2, the full variable domain is DSGVTQTPKHLITATGQRVTLRCSPRSGDLSVYWYQQSLDQGLQFLIQYYNGEERAKGNILERFSAQQFPDLHSELNLSSLELGDSALYFCASSKSGTVTGELFFGEGSRLTVL.

This clonotype was observed at least ten times. The V call is TRBV11-3, the J call TRBJ2-1; maybe TRBD1 (6 bases). V shed 1 base and J shed 8 bases, with 9 bases lying between them. The germline gives CDR1 SGHNT, CDR2 YENEEA. This CDR3 has 13 residues. CDR3 residues: CASSLAQGYEQFF. In DNA form, the CDR3 reads TGTGCCAGCAGCTTAGCACAGGGCTATGAGCAGTTCTTC.

The sample holds many counts of this clonotype. The chain joins TRBV6-2 or TRBV6-3 to TRBJ2-1; no definite D call. V shed 4 bases and J shed 9 bases, with 10 bases lying between them. Germline V lookup: CDR1 MNHEY, CDR2 SVGEGT. This CDR3 comprises 12 residues. CDR3 region: CASSSWVGEQFF. DNA of the CDR3: TGTGCCAGCAGTTCTTGGGTTGGTGAGCAGTTCTTC.

Notes on this clonotype: With a much larger clone just one base away, this may be a read error. The chain combines TRBV5-8 with TRBJ2-3; D is undetermined. Germline V lookup: CDR1 SGHTS, CDR2 YDEGEE. The CDR3 consists of 14 residues. In nucleotides, the CDR3 is TGTGCCAGCAGCCCGGTAGTCGCCACAGTTACGCAGTATTTT. It translates to CASSPVVATVTQYF.

The chain combines TRBV29-1 with TRBJ2-3; TRBD2 agrees at 9 bases. There are 18 residues in the CDR3. The junction had 15 bases not matched to a gene; V was cut back by 3 bases and J by 2 bases. Germline CDR1 reads SQVTM; CDR2 reads ANQGSEA. The CDR3 sequence: CSVEGSFSRGRVTDTQYF. The DNA of the CDR3 is TGCAGCGTTGAGGGAAGCTTTAGCCGCGGGAGGGTCACAGATACGCAGTATTTT.

This clonotype was seen only a few times. J is TRBJ2-5 and V is TRBV30; D is uncertain. Trimming stripped 2 bases from V and 5 bases from J, with 3 bases between. The CDR3 loop spans 10 amino acids. Germline V CDR1 and CDR2: GTSNPN, SVGIG (reference sequence). The CDR3 sequence: CAWSKETQYF. The CDR3 coding sequence is TGTGCCTGGAGTAAGGAGACCCAGTACTTC.